The 9 T cell receptor beta chains presented below share a single source sample, sequenced in a study of cytomegalovirus exposure and HLA in healthy donors. 60 Vbeta and 13 Jbeta primers were used in PCR. Measured with immunoSEQ multiplex PCR; TCRdb has only the in-frame clones, and not every one. The sample holds 85,000 to 100,000 clones; roughly 67% are singletons and the top ten take 2.3%. The material sequenced was PBMCs. The receptors here all came from a human donor in good health.

This clone was detected only a few times. In the same sample, other DNA sequences code for this CDR3. The V call is TRBV5-1, the J call TRBJ2-2; the match to TRBD1 covers 7 bases. V lost 0 bases, J lost 4 bases, and 0 bases stayed unmatched. The germline CDR1 and CDR2 sequences are SGHRS and YFSETQ. This CDR3 comprises 14 residues. CDR3 amino acids: CASSLAGGTGELFF. CDR3 in DNA: TGCGCCAGCAGCTTGGCAGGGGGCACCGGGGAGCTGTTTTTT.

The chain joins TRBV13 to TRBJ2-7, with 8 bases aligning to TRBD1. The CDR3 length is 18 residues. The V gene end was trimmed by 6 bases and the J gene end by 2 bases; junction bases not matched to a gene: 18. Germline CDR1 and CDR2: PRHDT and FYEKMQ (reference sequence). The CDR3 sequence: CASSKRAVGTGVTYEQYF. DNA of the CDR3: TGTGCCAGCAGTAAAAGGGCCGTCGGGACAGGCGTCACCTACGAGCAGTACTTC.

This clone was picked up a small number of times. This chain links TRBV5-4 with TRBJ2-1; a possible D gene is TRBD1 (5 bases). This CDR3 has 14 residues. V lost 1 base and J 3 bases, leaving 8 bases between the germline ends. In germline, CDR1 is SGHNT, CDR2 YYREEE (reference sequence). The CDR3 nucleotides read TGTGCCAGCAGCTTGCCAGGGAACTACAATGAGCAGTTCTTC. Its translation: CASSLPGNYNEQFF.

This chain connects TRBV4-3 to TRBJ1-2; D uncertain. Looked up from germline, CDR1 is LGHNA and CDR2 is YSLEER. The CDR3 length is 16 residues. Trimming removed 0 bases at V and 1 base at J, with 12 bases between. The CDR3, as DNA: TGCGCCAGCAGCCAAGATCTGCAGGTTTATAACTATGGCTACACCTTC. This codes for CASSQDLQVYNYGYTF.

The genes are TRBV9 and TRBJ1-1; weak D call: TRBD1 (6 bases). V shed 3 bases and J shed 8 bases, with 17 bases lying between them. From germline, CDR1 is SGDLS and CDR2 YYNGEE. The CDR3 covers 14 residues. This CDR3 reads CASSALVGGGEAFF. For the CDR3, the DNA is TGTGCCAGCAGCGCCTTGGTGGGCGGGGGCGAAGCTTTCTTT.

The chain combines TRBV9 with TRBJ2-3; 11 nucleotides match TRBD2. Germline CDR1 and CDR2: SGDLS and YYNGEE. CDR3 length: 17 residues. V trimming: 3 bases; J trimming: 1 base; junction bases outside the gene matches: 7. CDR3 protein: CASSALLTSGGTDTQYF. The CDR3 region has the DNA TGTGCCAGCAGCGCCCTCCTGACTAGCGGGGGCACAGATACGCAGTATTTT.

This chain links TRBV7-9 with TRBJ2-7, with a tentative D call TRBD1 (6 bases). The CDR3 runs 15 residues. V lost 3 bases, J lost 0 bases, and 12 bases lay in between. Germline V gives CDR1 SEHNR, CDR2 FQNEAQ (reference sequence). CDR3 coding DNA: TGTGCCAGCAGCTTTTACGGGACATACTCCTACGAGCAGTACTTC. Protein product: CASSFYGTYSYEQYF.

There are a few counts of this clone. The identical CDR3 is also encoded by other nucleotide sequences in the sample. The chain links TRBV10-3 to TRBJ1-1; D is uncertain. Germline CDR1 is ENHRY and CDR2 is SYGVKD. The V gene lost 0 bases and the J gene lost 4 bases, with 9 bases spanning the gap. The CDR3 is 14 residues long. The CDR3 nucleotides read TGTGCCATCAGTGAGTCCCGCGGATCCACTGAAGCTTTCTTT. Translating gives CAISESRGSTEAFF.

The chain joins TRBV11-2 to TRBJ1-1; a possible D gene is TRBD1 (6 bases). Germline V gene lookup returns CDR1 SGHAT and CDR2 FQNNGV. V lost 7 bases, J lost 11 bases, and 23 bases lay in between. There are 14 residues in the CDR3. CDR3 residues: CASTRGTGAFGAFF. CDR3 sequence (DNA): TGTGCCAGCACCAGGGGTACCGGTGCGTTCGGTGCTTTCTTT.